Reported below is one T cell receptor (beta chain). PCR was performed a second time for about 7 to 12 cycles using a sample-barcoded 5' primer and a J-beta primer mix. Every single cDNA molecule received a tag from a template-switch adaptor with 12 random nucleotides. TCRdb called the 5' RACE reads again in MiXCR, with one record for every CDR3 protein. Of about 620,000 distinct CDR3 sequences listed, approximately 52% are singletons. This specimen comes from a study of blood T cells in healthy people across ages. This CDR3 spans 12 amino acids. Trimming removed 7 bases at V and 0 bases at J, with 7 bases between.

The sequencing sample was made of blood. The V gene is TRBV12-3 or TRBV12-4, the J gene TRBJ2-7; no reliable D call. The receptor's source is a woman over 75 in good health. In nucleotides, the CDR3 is TGTGCCAGCAAGACCGGCTCCTACGAGCAGTACTTC. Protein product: CASKTGSYEQYF.